Listed below are T cell receptor beta chains from one sample, sequenced in a study of cytomegalovirus exposure and HLA in healthy donors. The method was immunoSEQ multiplex PCR; TCRdb's version includes in-frame clones alone and lacks a portion of them. The sample lists about 21,000 clones; over 65% were seen once. The material sequenced was PBMCs. Source of these receptors: a man aged 60 to 69 in good health and CMV-seronegative. The CDR3 runs from the conserved cysteine through the conserved F or W. Fields, in order: J gene, V gene, D gene, CDR3 protein. The D gene is left open where the match is weak.

TRBJ1-1	TRBV18	TRBD1	CASLQDRENTEAFF
TRBJ1-1	TRBV6-5	NA	CASTRSRNTEAFF
TRBJ2-2	TRBV11-3	TRBD2	CASSLRFSGTRGGGELFF
TRBJ2-2	TRBV29-1	TRBD1	CSVTGGITGELFF
TRBJ2-5	TRBV9	TRBD2	CASSVGTSGPQETQYF
TRBJ2-7	TRBV5-1	TRBD1	CASSGGGTGSNAALYEQYF
TRBJ1-1	TRBV6-6	NA	CASSYSTGGPNTEAFF
TRBJ1-6	TRBV4-1	NA	CASSPRQSGGIDSPLHF
TRBJ2-5	TRBV6-6	TRBD2	CASLPSGRGGETQYF
TRBJ1-2	TRBV7-3	NA	CASSLTQGYGYTF
TRBJ2-3	TRBV19	NA	CASRIGGTTDTQYF
TRBJ2-1	TRBV5-4	NA	CASRLGGGTYNEQFF
TRBJ2-7	TRBV11-3	TRBD2	CASSLTGGPAEQYF
TRBJ2-3	TRBV18	TRBD2	CASSSGLAGTSTDTQYF
TRBJ2-7	TRBV5-4	TRBD2	CASSPLLAGGPFEQYF
TRBJ2-1	TRBV19	NA	CASSIGAGLEQFF
TRBJ1-1	TRBV19	NA	CASSIAYSGTEAFF
TRBJ2-2	TRBV29-1	TRBD1	CSVRADRGQTGELFF
TRBJ2-2	TRBV23-1	NA	CATSFGGTLNTGELFF
TRBJ2-7	TRBV23-1	NA	CASSQSYRSYEQYF
TRBJ2-5	TRBV19	NA	CASKQEGQSQYF
TRBJ1-1	TRBV20-1	NA	CSVLTQREAFF
TRBJ2-3	TRBV6-6	NA	CASSYHRVGTDTQYF
TRBJ1-4	TRBV30	NA	CAWSFSSGLEKLFF
TRBJ2-3	TRBV19	TRBD2	CASVGTSGRGDTQYF